This T cell receptor beta chain derives from a study of blood T cell repertoires in COVID-19. Across the whole study: T cells, B-cell-depleted T cells, or PBMCs supplied cDNA or gDNA.

The V and J ends lost 1 base and 0 bases, in that order; junction bases with no gene match: 2. The CDR3 runs to 15 residues. The V gene's germline CDR1 is SNHLY and CDR2 FYNNEI. Original handling: Scientists estimated how many nucleated cells there were by amplifying reference gene primers. TCRdb's table, derived via immunoSEQ multiplex PCR, lists solely in-frame clones and lacks some. From that table come the V and J calls and clone size; the DNA was used to work out D and trimming. The sample consists of a few hundred thousand clones, around 92% of them appearing once. The V call is TRBV2, the J call TRBJ1-2; 7 positions match TRBD1. What was sequenced was peripheral blood. This receptor was obtained from a woman in her 30s with COVID-19, enrolled during active disease. The CDR3 DNA is TGTGCCAGCAGTGAAGAGACAGGGACTAACTATGGCTACACCTTC. This translates into CASSEETGTNYGYTF.